The present TCR beta chain was sequenced within a study of untreated major depressive disorder. To note about this clone: What it binds is unknown.

Every participant had European ancestry. Blood, around 30 ml, was drawn into EDTA tubes. About 94% CD4+ purity was typical by flow cytometry. Method: immunoSEQ multiplex PCR; TCRdb's copy keeps in-frame clones and lacks some. Here the sample spans about 25,000 clones, about 91% being singletons. Broader study findings: Depressed patients' CD4+ T cells carried increased TRBV05-01 (Vbeta 5.1) usage versus control CD4+ T cells. The sequencing tests were limited to three preselected Vbeta families.

The trim removed 5 bases at V and 2 bases at J, leaving 2 bases unmatched. This CDR3 region has 13 residues. The V gene's germline CDR1 is MGHRA and CDR2 YSYEKL. The receptor was derived from a woman aged 25 to 45 with major depressive disorder. V usage is TRBV4-1 and J usage is TRBJ2-5; 7 nucleotides match TRBD2. Input material: CD4+ T cells from PBMCs. The CDR3 DNA reads TGCGCCAGCAGCGGGGGGGTTCAAGAGACCCAGTACTTC. This sequence encodes CASSGGVQETQYF.